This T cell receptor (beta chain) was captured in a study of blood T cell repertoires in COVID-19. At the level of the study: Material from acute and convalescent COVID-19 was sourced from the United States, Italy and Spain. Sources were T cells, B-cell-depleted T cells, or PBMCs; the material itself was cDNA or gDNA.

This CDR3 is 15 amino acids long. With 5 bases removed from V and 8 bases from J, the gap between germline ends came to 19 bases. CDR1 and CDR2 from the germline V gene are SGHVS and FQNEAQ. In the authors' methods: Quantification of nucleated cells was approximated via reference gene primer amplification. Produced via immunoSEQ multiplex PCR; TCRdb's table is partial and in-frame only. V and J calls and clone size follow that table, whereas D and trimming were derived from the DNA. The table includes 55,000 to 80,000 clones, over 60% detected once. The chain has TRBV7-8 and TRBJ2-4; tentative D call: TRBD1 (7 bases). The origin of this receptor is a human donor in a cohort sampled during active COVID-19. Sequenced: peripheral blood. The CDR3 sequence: CASSPSGGTRDIQYF. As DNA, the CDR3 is TGTGCCAGCAGCCCCTCAGGGGGGACCCGGGACATTCAGTACTTC.